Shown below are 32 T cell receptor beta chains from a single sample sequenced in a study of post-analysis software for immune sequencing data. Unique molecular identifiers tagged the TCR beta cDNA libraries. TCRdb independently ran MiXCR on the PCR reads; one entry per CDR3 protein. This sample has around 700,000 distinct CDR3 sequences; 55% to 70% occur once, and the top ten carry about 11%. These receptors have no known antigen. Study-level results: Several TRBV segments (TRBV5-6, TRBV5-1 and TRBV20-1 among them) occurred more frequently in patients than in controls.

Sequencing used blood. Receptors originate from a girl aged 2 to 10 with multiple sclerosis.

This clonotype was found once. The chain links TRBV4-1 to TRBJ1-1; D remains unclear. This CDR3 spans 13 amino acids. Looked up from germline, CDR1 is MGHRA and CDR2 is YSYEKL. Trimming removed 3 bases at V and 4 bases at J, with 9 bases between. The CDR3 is CASSHRRGTEAFF. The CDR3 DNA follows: TGCGCCAGCAGCCACCGACGAGGCACTGAAGCTTTCTTT.

CDR3 region: CASSQGRRGLAGYEQYF. DNA of the CDR3: TGTGCCAGCAGCCAAGGCCGGAGGGGCCTAGCGGGATACGAGCAGTACTTC. The rearrangement joins TRBV3-1 to TRBJ2-5, with 9 bases aligning to TRBD2. The J call may be mistaken, given a closer DNA end match to TRBJ2-7. CDR3 size: 17 residues. CDR1 and CDR2 from the germline V gene are LGHDT and YNNKEL (reference sequence).

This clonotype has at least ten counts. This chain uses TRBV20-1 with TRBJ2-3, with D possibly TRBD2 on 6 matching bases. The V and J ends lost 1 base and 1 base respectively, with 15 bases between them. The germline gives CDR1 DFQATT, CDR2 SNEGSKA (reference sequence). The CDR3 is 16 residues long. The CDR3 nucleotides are TGCAGTGCTAGAGCTCCGGGCGGGGCGGGCACAGATACGCAGTATTTT. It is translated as CSARAPGGAGTDTQYF.

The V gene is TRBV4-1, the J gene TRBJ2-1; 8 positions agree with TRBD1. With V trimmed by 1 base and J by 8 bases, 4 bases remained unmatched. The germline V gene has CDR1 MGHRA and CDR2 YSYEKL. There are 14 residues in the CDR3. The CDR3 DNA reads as TGCGCCAGCAGCCAAGTAGGACAGGGCTATGAGCAGTTCTTC. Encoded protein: CASSQVGQGYEQFF.

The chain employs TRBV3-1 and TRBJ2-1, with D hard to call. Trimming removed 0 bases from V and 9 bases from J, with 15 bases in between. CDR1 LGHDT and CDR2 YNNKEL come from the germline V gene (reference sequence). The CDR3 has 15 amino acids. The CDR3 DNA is TGTGCCAGCAGCCAAGATCATAGGGTCCGGTCTGAGCAGTTCTTC. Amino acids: CASSQDHRVRSEQFF.

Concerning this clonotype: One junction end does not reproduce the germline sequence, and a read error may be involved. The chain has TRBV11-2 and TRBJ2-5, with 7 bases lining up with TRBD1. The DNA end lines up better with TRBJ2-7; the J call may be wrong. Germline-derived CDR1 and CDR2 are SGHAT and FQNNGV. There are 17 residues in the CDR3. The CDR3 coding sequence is TGTACCAGCAGCTCCTACCTTACAGGGGACCCCTCCTACGAGCAGTACTTC. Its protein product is CTSSSYLTGDPSYEQYF.

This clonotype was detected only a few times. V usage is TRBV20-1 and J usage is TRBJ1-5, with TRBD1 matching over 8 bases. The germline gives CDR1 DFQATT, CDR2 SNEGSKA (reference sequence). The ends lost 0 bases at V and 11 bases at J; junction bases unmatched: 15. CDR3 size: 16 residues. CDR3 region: CSARDQGTGGSGAQHF. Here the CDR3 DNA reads TGCAGTGCTAGAGATCAAGGAACAGGGGGATCTGGAGCCCAGCATTTT.

CDR3 sequence (DNA): TGTGCCAGCAGCTGGAAGGACAGGCTTGTTTATGGCTACACCTTC. Translation gives CASSWKDRLVYGYTF. The chain uses TRBV7-2 and TRBJ1-2, with 7 bases lining up with TRBD1. Losses at the gene ends were 4 bases for V and 5 bases for J; bases not matched to a gene: 10. CDR3 length equals 15 residues. CDR1 is SGHTA, CDR2 FQGNSA, per germline.

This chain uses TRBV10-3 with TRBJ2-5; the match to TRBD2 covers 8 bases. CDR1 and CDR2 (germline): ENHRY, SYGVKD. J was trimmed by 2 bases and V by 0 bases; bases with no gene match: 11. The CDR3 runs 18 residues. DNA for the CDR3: TGTGCCATCAGTGAGTCGATAGCGGGGCGTTCCCCACAAGAGACCCAGTACTTC. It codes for CAISESIAGRSPQETQYF.

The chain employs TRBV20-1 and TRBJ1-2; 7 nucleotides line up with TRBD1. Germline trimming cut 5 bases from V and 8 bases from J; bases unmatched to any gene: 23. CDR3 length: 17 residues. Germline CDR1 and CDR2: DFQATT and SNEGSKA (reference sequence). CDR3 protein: CSAPVGGGFRVGYGYTF. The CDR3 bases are TGCAGTGCTCCAGTGGGAGGGGGCTTCAGGGTAGGATACGGCTACACCTTC.

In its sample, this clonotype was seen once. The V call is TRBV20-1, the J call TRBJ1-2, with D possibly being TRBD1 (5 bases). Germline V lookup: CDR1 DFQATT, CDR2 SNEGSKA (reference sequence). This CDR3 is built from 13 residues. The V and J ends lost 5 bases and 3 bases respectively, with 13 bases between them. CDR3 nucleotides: TGCAGTGCTCCCCGGGGGATAGACTATGGCTACACCTTC. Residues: CSAPRGIDYGYTF.

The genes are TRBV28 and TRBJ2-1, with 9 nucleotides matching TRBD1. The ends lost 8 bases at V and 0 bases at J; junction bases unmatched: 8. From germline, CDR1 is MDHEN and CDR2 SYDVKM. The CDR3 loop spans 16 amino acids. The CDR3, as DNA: TGTGCCAGCGCCCAAACAGGGGGCGGCTCCTACAATGAGCAGTTCTTC. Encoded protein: CASAQTGGGSYNEQFF.

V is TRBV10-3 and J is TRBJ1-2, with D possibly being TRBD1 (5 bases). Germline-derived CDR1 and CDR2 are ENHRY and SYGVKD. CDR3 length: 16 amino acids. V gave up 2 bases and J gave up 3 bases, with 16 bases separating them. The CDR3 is CAISEQVRGKDYGYTF. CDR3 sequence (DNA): TGTGCCATCAGTGAGCAAGTTCGGGGGAAGGACTATGGCTACACCTTC.

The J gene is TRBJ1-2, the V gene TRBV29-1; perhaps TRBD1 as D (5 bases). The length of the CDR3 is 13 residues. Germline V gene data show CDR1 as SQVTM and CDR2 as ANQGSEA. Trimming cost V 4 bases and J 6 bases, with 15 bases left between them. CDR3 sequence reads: CSVGRLDRNGYTF. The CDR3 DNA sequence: TGCAGCGTTGGTAGGCTAGACAGAAATGGCTACACCTTC.

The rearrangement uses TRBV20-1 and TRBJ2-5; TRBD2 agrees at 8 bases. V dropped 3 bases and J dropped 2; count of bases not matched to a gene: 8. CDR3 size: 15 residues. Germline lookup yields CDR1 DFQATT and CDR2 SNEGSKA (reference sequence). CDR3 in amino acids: CSASSAGGTQETQYF. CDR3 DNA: TGCAGTGCTAGTTCGGCGGGAGGTACTCAAGAGACCCAGTACTTC.

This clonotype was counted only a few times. For the CDR3, the DNA is TGCGCCAGCAGTCGGGACAGTTCTAGCTCCTATAATTCACCCCTCCACTTT. Its translation is CASSRDSSSSYNSPLHF. The chain couples TRBV5-1 to TRBJ1-6; 7 bases fit TRBD1. V lost 5 bases and J lost 0; bases outside the gene matches: 8. The CDR3 is 17 residues long. The V gene's germline CDR1 is SGHRS and CDR2 YFSETQ.

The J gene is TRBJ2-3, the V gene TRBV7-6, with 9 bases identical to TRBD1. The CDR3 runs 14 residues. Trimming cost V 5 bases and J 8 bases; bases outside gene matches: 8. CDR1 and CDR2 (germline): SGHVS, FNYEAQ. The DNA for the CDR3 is TGTGCCAGCAGCCTTTTTCACAGGGGGCGTACGCAGTATTTT. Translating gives CASSLFHRGRTQYF.

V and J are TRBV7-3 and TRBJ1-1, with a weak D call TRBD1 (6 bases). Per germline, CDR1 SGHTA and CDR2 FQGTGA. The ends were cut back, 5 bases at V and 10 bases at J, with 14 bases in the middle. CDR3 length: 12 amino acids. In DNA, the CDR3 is TGTGCCAGCAGCGCCACAGGGACCGGAGCTTTCTTT. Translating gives CASSATGTGAFF.

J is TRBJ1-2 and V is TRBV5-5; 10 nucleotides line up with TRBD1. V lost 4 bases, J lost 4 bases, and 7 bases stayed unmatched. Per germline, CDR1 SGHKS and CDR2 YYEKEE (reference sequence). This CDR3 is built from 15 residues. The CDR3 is CASSLRQGALYGYTF. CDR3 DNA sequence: TGTGCCAGCAGCCTAAGACAGGGGGCCCTCTATGGCTACACCTTC.

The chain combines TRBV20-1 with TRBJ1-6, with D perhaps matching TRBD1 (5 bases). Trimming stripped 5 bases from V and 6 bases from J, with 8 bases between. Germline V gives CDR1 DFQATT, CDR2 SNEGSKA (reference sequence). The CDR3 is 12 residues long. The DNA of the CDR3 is TGCAGTGCTGGCAGGGTTAATTCACCCCTCCACTTT. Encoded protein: CSAGRVNSPLHF.

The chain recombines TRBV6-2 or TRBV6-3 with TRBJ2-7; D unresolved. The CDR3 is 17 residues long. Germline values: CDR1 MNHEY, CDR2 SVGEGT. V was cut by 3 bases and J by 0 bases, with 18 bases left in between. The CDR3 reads CASSYIFKDLSSYEQYF. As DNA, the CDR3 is TGTGCCAGCAGTTATATCTTTAAGGACCTGAGCTCCTACGAGCAGTACTTC.

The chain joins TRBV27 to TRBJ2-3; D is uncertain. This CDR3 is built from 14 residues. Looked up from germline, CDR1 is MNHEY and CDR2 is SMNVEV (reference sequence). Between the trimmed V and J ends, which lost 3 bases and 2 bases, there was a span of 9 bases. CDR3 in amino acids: CASSFRIYTDTQYF. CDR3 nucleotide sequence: TGTGCCAGCAGTTTCCGAATTTACACAGATACGCAGTATTTT.

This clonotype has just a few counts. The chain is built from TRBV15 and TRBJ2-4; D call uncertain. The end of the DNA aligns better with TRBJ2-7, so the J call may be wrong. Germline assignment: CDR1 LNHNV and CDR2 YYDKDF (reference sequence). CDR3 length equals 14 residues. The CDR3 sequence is CATSRDITTYEQYF. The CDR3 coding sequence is TGTGCCACCAGCAGAGATATTACAACCTACGAGCAGTACTTC.

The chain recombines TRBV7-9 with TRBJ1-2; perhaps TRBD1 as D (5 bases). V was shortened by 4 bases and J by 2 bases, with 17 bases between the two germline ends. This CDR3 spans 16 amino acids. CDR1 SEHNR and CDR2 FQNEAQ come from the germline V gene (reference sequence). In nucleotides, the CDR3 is TGTGCCAGCAGCTCGTACGGGACGGCAAGAAACTATGGCTACACCTTC. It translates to CASSSYGTARNYGYTF.

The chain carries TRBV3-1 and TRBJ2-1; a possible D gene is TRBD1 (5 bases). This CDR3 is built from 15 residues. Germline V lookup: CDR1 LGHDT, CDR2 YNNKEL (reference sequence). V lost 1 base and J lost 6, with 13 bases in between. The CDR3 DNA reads TGTGCCAGCAGCCAAGGGCCAACTCAGGGCAATGAGCAGTTCTTC. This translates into CASSQGPTQGNEQFF.

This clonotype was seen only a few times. The CDR3 region is CSVEPRDSALNEQFF. DNA of the CDR3: TGCAGCGTTGAACCCCGGGACAGTGCCCTCAATGAGCAGTTCTTC. The chain has TRBV29-1 and TRBJ2-1, with 7 nucleotides matching TRBD1. The length of the CDR3 is 15 residues. With V trimmed by 2 bases and J by 6 bases, 10 bases remained unmatched. Looked up from germline, CDR1 is SQVTM and CDR2 is ANQGSEA.

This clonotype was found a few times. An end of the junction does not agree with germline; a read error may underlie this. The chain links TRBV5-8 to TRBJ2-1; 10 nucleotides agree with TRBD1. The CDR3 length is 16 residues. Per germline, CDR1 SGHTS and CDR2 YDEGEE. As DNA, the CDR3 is TGTGCCAGCAGCACGGACAGGGGGTCCTCCTACAGTGAGCAGTTCTTC. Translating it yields CASSTDRGSSYSEQFF.

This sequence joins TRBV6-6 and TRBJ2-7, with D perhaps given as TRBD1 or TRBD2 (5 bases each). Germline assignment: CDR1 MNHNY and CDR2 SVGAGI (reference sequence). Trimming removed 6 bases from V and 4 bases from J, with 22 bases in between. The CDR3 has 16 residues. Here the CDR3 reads CASSSPKGRAGYEQYF. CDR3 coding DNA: TGTGCCAGCAGCTCCCCTAAGGGGAGAGCAGGGTACGAGCAGTACTTC.

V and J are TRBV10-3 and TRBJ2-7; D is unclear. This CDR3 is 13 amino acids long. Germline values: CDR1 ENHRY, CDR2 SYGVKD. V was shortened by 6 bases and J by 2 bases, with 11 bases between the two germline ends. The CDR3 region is CAISKAGPYEQYF. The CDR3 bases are TGTGCCATCAGCAAGGCAGGACCCTACGAGCAGTACTTC.

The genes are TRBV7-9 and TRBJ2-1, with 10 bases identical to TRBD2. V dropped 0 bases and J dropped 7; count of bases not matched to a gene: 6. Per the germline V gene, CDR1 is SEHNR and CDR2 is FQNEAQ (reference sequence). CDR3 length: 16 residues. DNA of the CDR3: TGTGCCAGCAGCTTAGCGGGGCTAGCGGGGGTAAATGAGCAGTTCTTC. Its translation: CASSLAGLAGVNEQFF. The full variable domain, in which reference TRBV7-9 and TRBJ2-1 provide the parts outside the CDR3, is DTGVSQNPRHKITKRGQNVTFRCDPISEHNRLYWYRQTLGQGPEFLTYFQNEAQLEKSRLLSDRFSAERPKGSFSTLEIQRTEQGDSAMYLCASSLAGLAGVNEQFFGPGTRLTVL.

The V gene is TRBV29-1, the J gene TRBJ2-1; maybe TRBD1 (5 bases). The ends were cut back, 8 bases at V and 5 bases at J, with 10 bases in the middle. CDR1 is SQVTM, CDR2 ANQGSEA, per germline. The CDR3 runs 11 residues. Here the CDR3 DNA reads TGCAGCTTTGGCAGGGACAATGAGCAGTTCTTC. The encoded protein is CSFGRDNEQFF.

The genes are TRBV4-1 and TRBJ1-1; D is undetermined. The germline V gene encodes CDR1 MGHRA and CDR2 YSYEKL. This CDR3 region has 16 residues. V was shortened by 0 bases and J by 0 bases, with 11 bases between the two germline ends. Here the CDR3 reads CASSQEASLMNTEAFF. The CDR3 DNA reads TGCGCCAGCAGCCAAGAGGCTTCCCTTATGAACACTGAAGCTTTCTTT.